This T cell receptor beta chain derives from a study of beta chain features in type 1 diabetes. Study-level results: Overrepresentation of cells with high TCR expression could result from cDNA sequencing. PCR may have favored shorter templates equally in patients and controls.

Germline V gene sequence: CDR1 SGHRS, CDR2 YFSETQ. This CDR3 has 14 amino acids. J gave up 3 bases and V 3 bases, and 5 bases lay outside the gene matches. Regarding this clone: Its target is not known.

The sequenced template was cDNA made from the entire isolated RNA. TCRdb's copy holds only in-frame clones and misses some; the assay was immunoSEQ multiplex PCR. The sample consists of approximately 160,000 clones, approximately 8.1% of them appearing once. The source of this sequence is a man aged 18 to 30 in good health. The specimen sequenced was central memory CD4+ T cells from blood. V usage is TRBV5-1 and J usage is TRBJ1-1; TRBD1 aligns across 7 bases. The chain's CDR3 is CASSSRGQYTEAFF. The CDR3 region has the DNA TGCGCCAGCAGCTCGCGGGGACAGTACACTGAAGCTTTCTTT.